Below are 18 T cell receptor beta chains sequenced from a single sample in a study of blood T cell repertoires in COVID-19. The repertoire was sequenced with immunoSEQ multiplex PCR; TCRdb's copy has only in-frame clones and lacks some. The data hold over 120,000 clones, with 80% observed a single time. Sequencing was done on a sample of peripheral blood. The source is a man between 65 and 85 years old who had recovered from COVID-19.

The chain is built from TRBV11-2 and TRBJ1-2, with TRBD1 matching 7 bases. Unmatched junction bases numbered 10, after V lost 5 bases and J lost 4 bases. The germline gives CDR1 SGHAT, CDR2 FQNNGV. This CDR3 is 15 amino acids long. The CDR3 DNA follows: TGTGCCAGCAGCCCAGGGGGACAGTTTGTCTATGGCTACACCTTC. Amino acid sequence: CASSPGGQFVYGYTF.

Worth noting for this clone: A much larger clone lies one base from this, so it may be a read error. The gene calls are TRBV11-1 and TRBJ2-1; possible D gene TRBD2, 5 bases. This CDR3 is 15 amino acids long. V lost 1 base to trimming and J lost 0 bases, with 7 bases between them. The germline gives CDR1 SGHAT, CDR2 FQDESV (reference sequence). The CDR3 region has the DNA TGTGCCAGCAGCTTAGGGAGGAGCTCCTACAATGAGCAGTTCTTC. It codes for CASSLGRSSYNEQFF.

This rearrangement joins TRBV7-3 to TRBJ2-5; possible D gene TRBD2, 6 bases. The CDR3 runs to 14 residues. V was pared by 1 base and J by 2 bases, with 8 bases between. Germline CDR1 is SGHTA and CDR2 is FQGTGA. The CDR3 spells CASSLSAGQETQYF. The CDR3 nucleotides are TGTGCCAGCAGCTTAAGTGCGGGACAAGAGACCCAGTACTTC.

The gene calls are TRBV6-5 and TRBJ2-1; D possibly corresponds to TRBD1 (6 bases). CDR3 length: 15 residues. Trimming pared 3 bases from V and 6 bases from J, leaving 15 bases between. The V gene's germline CDR1 is MNHEY and CDR2 SVGAGI. DNA of the CDR3: TGTGCCAGCAGTTATTACCCGTCACAGGGCAATGAGCAGTTCTTC. The encoded protein is CASSYYPSQGNEQFF.

This clone was seen more than once but under ten times. The chain carries TRBV24-1 and TRBJ2-1; possibly TRBD1 for D (7 bases). Trimming shortened V by 0 bases and J by 6 bases, and 8 bases separated the two germline ends. CDR1 and CDR2 from the germline V gene are KGHDR and SFDVKD. CDR3 length: 14 residues. The CDR3 bases are TGTGCCACCAGTGATTTGCAGGGGGGCAATGAGCAGTTCTTC. Translated: CATSDLQGGNEQFF.

V is TRBV3-1 (or the pseudogene TRBV3-2) and J is TRBJ2-7; possible D gene TRBD2, 5 bases. Germline CDR1 LGHDT, CDR2 YNNKEL (reference sequence). This CDR3 is built from 17 residues. Trimming left V 4 bases short and J 1 base short, with 20 bases between. The CDR3 reads CASSPRAGSQYSYEQYF. The CDR3 DNA reads TGTGCCAGCAGCCCCCGGGCTGGGAGCCAATATTCCTACGAGCAGTACTTC.

The chain has TRBV13 and TRBJ2-7, with D perhaps TRBD2 (6 bases). With 5 bases removed from V and 5 bases from J, the gap between germline ends came to 13 bases. CDR1 is PRHDT, CDR2 FYEKMQ, per germline (reference sequence). This CDR3 is built from 13 residues. For the CDR3, the DNA is TGTGCCAGCAGCCCGGGACTGGATAACGAGCAGTACTTC. It encodes CASSPGLDNEQYF.

The CDR3 DNA reads as TGTGCCAGTATTACTACAGGGGACACTGAAGCTTTCTTT. It translates to CASITTGDTEAFF. The chain has TRBV19 and TRBJ1-1; TRBD1 matches at 7 bases. Losses at the gene ends were 7 bases for V and 3 bases for J; bases not matched to a gene: 5. CDR1 is LNHDA, CDR2 SQIVND, per germline (reference sequence). CDR3 length: 13 amino acids.

The rearrangement uses TRBV7-6 and TRBJ2-7; no clear D. Germline V gene lookup returns CDR1 SGHVS and CDR2 FNYEAQ. The CDR3 extends over 15 amino acids. V was clipped by 5 bases and J by 1 base, with 15 bases between them. In nucleotides, the CDR3 is TGTGCCAGCAGCACTCACGACAATCCTTCCTACGAGCAGTACTTC. Its protein product is CASSTHDNPSYEQYF. The full variable domain, rest sourced from reference TRBV7-6 and TRBJ2-7, is GAGVSQSPRYKVTKRGQDVALRCDPISGHVSLYWYRQALGQGPEFLTYFNYEAQQDKSGLPNDRFSAERPEGSISTLTIQRTEQRDSAMYRCASSTHDNPSYEQYFGPGTRLTVT.

This chain uses TRBV27 with TRBJ1-6, with 10 bases fitting TRBD1. Germline values: CDR1 MNHEY, CDR2 SMNVEV (reference sequence). Losses at the gene ends were 4 bases for V and 6 bases for J; bases not matched to a gene: 0. CDR3 length: 14 amino acids. CDR3 sequence (DNA): TGTGCCAGCAGTTGGGACAGGGGTAATTCACCCCTCCACTTT. Translation: CASSWDRGNSPLHF.

The chain has TRBV6-7 and TRBJ2-1; no clear D. TRBV6-7 is labeled an ORF, and its function is uncertain. The V and J ends lost 6 bases and 5 bases respectively, with 8 bases between them. The CDR3 runs to 12 residues. This CDR3 is CASRPGHNEQFF. For the CDR3, the DNA is TGTGCCAGCAGACCAGGCCACAATGAGCAGTTCTTC.

The chain links TRBV7-9 to TRBJ2-1, with D tentatively TRBD1 (6 bases). Germline V gives CDR1 SEHNR, CDR2 FQNEAQ (reference sequence). This CDR3 region has 14 residues. With 2 bases removed from V and 6 bases from J, the gap between germline ends came to 11 bases. CDR3: CASSLQGSGNEQFF. The CDR3 DNA reads as TGTGCCAGCAGCTTACAGGGGTCCGGCAATGAGCAGTTCTTC.

V gene TRBV7-9 combines with J gene TRBJ2-7; perhaps TRBD1 as D (5 bases). V lost 8 bases and J lost 3, with 14 bases in between. Germline loops: CDR1 SEHNR, CDR2 FQNEAQ (reference sequence). The CDR3 runs to 13 residues. The CDR3 is CASLKGNGYEQYF. DNA for the CDR3: TGTGCCAGCCTCAAGGGGAACGGCTACGAGCAGTACTTC.

The gene calls are TRBV5-4 and TRBJ2-3; 7 bases are a match to TRBD2. CDR3 length: 16 amino acids. Germline CDR1 is SGHNT and CDR2 is YYREEE (reference sequence). Trimming at V came to 4 bases and at J to 0 bases, leaving 8 bases not matched to a gene. DNA of the CDR3: TGTGCCAGCAGCACAGCCGGCGGGAGTAGCACAGATACGCAGTATTTT. Its translation is CASSTAGGSSTDTQYF.

V is TRBV24-1 and J is TRBJ2-2; 10 nucleotides agree with TRBD2. The CDR3 is made up of 15 amino acids. The germline gives CDR1 KGHDR, CDR2 SFDVKD. The V segment lost 4 bases and the J segment 4 bases; nucleotides outside the gene matches: 2. The CDR3 nucleotides read TGTGCCACCAGTGAAAGCGGGAGGGCCACCGGGGAGCTGTTTTTT. The encoded protein is CATSESGRATGELFF.

DNA of the CDR3: TGCGCCAGCAGCCAGGGGACTCGGGCGGAGACCCAGTACTTC. Its protein product is CASSQGTRAETQYF. The rearrangement links TRBV4-1 to TRBJ2-5; possibly TRBD2 for D (6 bases). V lost 3 bases and J lost 5, with 13 bases in between. Germline lookup yields CDR1 MGHRA and CDR2 YSYEKL. CDR3 length equals 14 residues.

This clone rates as medium-sized. This chain connects TRBV6-4 to TRBJ2-7; TRBD2 is a possible D gene (5 bases). Germline CDR1 reads MRHNA; CDR2 reads SNTAGT. This CDR3 is 14 amino acids long. Trimming took off 5 bases at V and 3 bases at J, with 14 bases between the two ends. The CDR3 nucleotides read TGTGCCAGCAGTAGAGGGTCCTTAGACTACGAGCAGTACTTC. This codes for CASSRGSLDYEQYF.

The J gene is TRBJ1-5, the V gene TRBV12-3 or TRBV12-4; no clear D. Trimming removed 2 bases from V and 4 bases from J, with 6 bases in between. The CDR3 totals 13 residues. The CDR3 loop reads CASSLRVNQPQHF. CDR3 nucleotides: TGTGCCAGCAGTTTACGGGTAAATCAGCCCCAGCATTTT.